The 22 T cell receptor beta chains below were found in one sample sequenced in a study of cytomegalovirus exposure and HLA in healthy donors. It was with 60 Vbeta and 13 Jbeta primers that the PCR ran. Profiling relied on immunoSEQ multiplex PCR, and the TCRdb table lists in-frame clones only, not all of them. The table lists 100,000 or so clones, 79% of them singletons. The sample was PBMCs. The receptors shown here come from a female donor in good health and CMV-seropositive.

This clone was seen only a few times. J is TRBJ2-7 and V is TRBV29-1; 10 bases map to TRBD1. From germline, CDR1 is SQVTM and CDR2 ANQGSEA. CDR3 length: 14 residues. With V trimmed by 4 bases and J by 1 base, 4 bases remained unmatched. DNA of the CDR3: TGCAGCGTTGCCGGGACAGGGGTTTCCTACGAGCAGTACTTC. Its protein is CSVAGTGVSYEQYF.

This clone was observed a few times. As DNA, the CDR3 is TGTGCCAGCAGCTACGATCTGGGACAGGGGACTGAAGCTTTCTTT. It translates to CASSYDLGQGTEAFF. The chain links TRBV6-1 to TRBJ1-1; TRBD1 aligns across 10 bases. The CDR3 sequence is 15 residues long. The germline CDR1 and CDR2 sequences are MNHNS and SASEGT. The V and J ends lost 6 bases and 5 bases, in that order; junction bases with no gene match: 9.

The chain has TRBV9 and TRBJ1-4; D is unclear. The V end lost 3 bases, the J end lost 8 bases, and 17 bases lay between the germline ends. This CDR3 comprises 15 residues. From germline, CDR1 is SGDLS and CDR2 YYNGEE. The CDR3 DNA is TGTGCCAGCAGCGGGTCCATGTCATCAGGAGAAAAACTGTTTTTT. This sequence encodes CASSGSMSSGEKLFF. The entire variable domain, with the rest obtained from reference TRBV9 and TRBJ1-4, is as follows: DSGVTQTPKHLITATGQRVTLRCSPRSGDLSVYWYQQSLDQGLQFLIQYYNGEERAKGNILERFSAQQFPDLHSELNLSSLELGDSALYFCASSGSMSSGEKLFFGSGTQLSVL.

This sequence joins TRBV2 and TRBJ1-5; possibly TRBD1 for D (6 bases). Trimming took 1 base from V and 0 from J, leaving 13 bases between them. The CDR3 runs 17 residues. From germline, CDR1 is SNHLY and CDR2 FYNNEI. For the CDR3, the DNA is TGTGCCAGCAGTGAAGTAGGACAGAAATATAGCAATCAGCCCCAGCATTTT. Translating gives CASSEVGQKYSNQPQHF.

The rearrangement uses TRBV18 and TRBJ1-6, with a possible D match to TRBD1 (5 bases). CDR3 length equals 12 residues. V shed 1 base and J shed 14 bases, with 9 bases lying between them. Germline V lookup: CDR1 KGHSH, CDR2 LQKENI. Here the CDR3 reads CASSPLGGTLHF. CDR3 bases: TGTGCCAGCTCACCACTCGGGGGAACCCTCCACTTT.

This sequence joins TRBV11-3 and TRBJ2-7; D is unclear. The CDR3 is 15 residues long. The V end was cut by 0 bases, the J end by 2 bases, with 11 bases between. CDR1 is SGHNT, CDR2 YENEEA, per germline. This CDR3 reads CASSLDSDSTYEQYF. CDR3 bases: TGTGCCAGCAGCTTAGACTCCGACTCTACCTACGAGCAGTACTTC.

The CDR3 sequence: CASKSGQEFLEGANVLTF. CDR3 bases: TGCGCCAGCAAAAGTGGACAGGAGTTTTTGGAGGGGGCCAACGTCCTGACTTTC. J is TRBJ2-6 and V is TRBV5-1; 7 bases align to TRBD1. This CDR3 is 18 amino acids long. With V trimmed by 6 bases and J by 4 bases, 16 bases remained unmatched. The germline CDR1 and CDR2 sequences are SGHRS and YFSETQ.

The rearrangement uses TRBV9 and TRBJ2-3; TRBD1 agrees at 12 bases. This CDR3 has 17 residues. V lost 1 base to trimming and J lost 4 bases; unmatched junction nucleotides: 7. Germline loops: CDR1 SGDLS, CDR2 YYNGEE. CDR3 nucleotide sequence: TGTGCCAGCAGCGTATCCCCCGGGACAGGGGGCGCAGATACGCAGTATTTT. Translated: CASSVSPGTGGADTQYF.

This clone showed up just once. The chain couples TRBV6-1 to TRBJ2-1, with 10 bases matching TRBD1. The CDR3 length is 15 residues. After removal of 7 bases from V and 5 bases from J, the junction contained 8 bases not matched to a gene. CDR1 and CDR2 from the germline V gene are MNHNS and SASEGT. The CDR3 sequence: CASIRTGGIDNEQFF. The CDR3 region has the DNA TGTGCCAGCATTCGGACAGGGGGAATTGACAATGAGCAGTTCTTC.

This clone turned up a few times. The chain is built from TRBV18 and TRBJ1-2; 9 bases fit TRBD1. Per germline, CDR1 KGHSH and CDR2 LQKENI. The CDR3 is made up of 20 amino acids. Trimming at V came to 2 bases and at J to 4 bases, leaving 20 bases not matched to a gene. The CDR3 protein is CASSPSGTGTLGRTTYGYTF. CDR3 sequence (DNA): TGTGCCAGCTCACCAAGTGGGACAGGGACTTTAGGAAGAACTACCTATGGCTACACCTTC. Looking up the rest from reference TRBV18 and TRBJ1-2 gives the full variable domain: NAGVMQNPRHLVRRRGQEARLRCSPMKGHSHVYWYRQLPEEGLKFMVYLQKENIIDESGMPKERFSAEFPKEGPSILRIQQVVRGDSAAYFCASSPSGTGTLGRTTYGYTFGSGTRLTVV.

The chain is built from TRBV14 and TRBJ2-3, with D possibly TRBD1 on 5 matching bases. Germline values: CDR1 SGHDN, CDR2 FVKESK. V was cut by 4 bases and J by 4 bases, with 12 bases left in between. CDR3 length: 14 residues. The DNA of the CDR3 is TGTGCCAGCAGCCTCAATGTAGGGGCAGATACGCAGTATTTT. Protein sequence: CASSLNVGADTQYF.

The chain combines TRBV5-4 with TRBJ2-4; 8 positions match TRBD2. J gave up 2 bases and V 2 bases, and 3 bases lay outside the gene matches. The germline V gene encodes CDR1 SGHNT and CDR2 YYREEE (reference sequence). The CDR3 length is 15 residues. The CDR3 is CASSLTGGSKNIQYF. As DNA, the CDR3 is TGTGCCAGCAGCTTAACGGGAGGGTCCAAAAACATTCAGTACTTC.

The CDR3 reads CSVRVGNRINEQFF. In nucleotides, the CDR3 is TGCAGCGTCCGTGTGGGAAACAGGATCAATGAGCAGTTCTTC. The V call is TRBV29-1, the J call TRBJ2-1, with D possibly being TRBD1 (5 bases). The germline V gene has CDR1 SQVTM and CDR2 ANQGSEA. Trimming left V 6 bases short and J 6 bases short, with 18 bases between. The CDR3 covers 14 residues.

V is TRBV7-2 and J is TRBJ2-3; D might be TRBD1 (7 bases). Trimming shortened V by 3 bases and J by 2 bases, and 18 bases separated the two germline ends. The CDR3 runs 17 residues. From germline, CDR1 is SGHTA and CDR2 FQGNSA. DNA of the CDR3: TGTGCCAGCAGCTTGAAAGACAGGGAGGAACCCACAGATACGCAGTATTTT. Residues: CASSLKDREEPTDTQYF.

The chain links TRBV11-2 to TRBJ2-4; unclear D gene. Germline assignment: CDR1 SGHAT and CDR2 FQNNGV. The CDR3 consists of 15 residues. Trimming took off 0 bases at V and 0 bases at J, with 6 bases between the two ends. Here the CDR3 reads CASSLEAVAKNIQYF. The CDR3 region has the DNA TGTGCCAGCAGCTTAGAGGCCGTAGCCAAAAACATTCAGTACTTC. The complete variable domain, with remaining parts taken from reference TRBV11-2 and TRBJ2-4, reads EAGVAQSPRYKIIEKRQSVAFWCNPISGHATLYWYQQILGQGPKLLIQFQNNGVVDDSQLPKDRFSAERLKGVDSTLKIQPAKLEDSAVYLCASSLEAVAKNIQYFGAGTRLSVL.

This clone showed up just once. This chain joins TRBV15 and TRBJ2-1; TRBD2 aligns across 7 bases. The CDR3 spans 16 residues. In germline, CDR1 is LNHNV, CDR2 YYDKDF (reference sequence). The V and J ends lost 3 bases and 5 bases, in that order; junction bases with no gene match: 10. The DNA for the CDR3 is TGTGCCACCAGCAGGGTCTTCGGGGGAGGGAACAATGAGCAGTTCTTC. This translates into CATSRVFGGGNNEQFF.

This chain links TRBV6-1 with TRBJ1-5; 9 bases agree with TRBD1. The CDR3 sequence is 14 residues long. Germline loops: CDR1 MNHNS, CDR2 SASEGT. The junction had 1 base not matched to a gene; V was cut back by 6 bases and J by 1 base. CDR3 nucleotide sequence: TGTGCCAGCAGCGACAGGGGGAGCAATCAGCCCCAGCATTTT. This gives the protein CASSDRGSNQPQHF.

The chain has TRBV19 and TRBJ2-7; possibly TRBD2 for D (6 bases). Per the germline V gene, CDR1 is LNHDA and CDR2 is SQIVND (reference sequence). The CDR3 totals 15 residues. Trimming took off 7 bases at V and 9 bases at J, with 25 bases between the two ends. The CDR3: CASTPGGSGTYSQYF. CDR3 bases: TGTGCCAGTACTCCAGGAGGGTCGGGCACCTATTCGCAGTACTTC.

Regarding this clone: The junction does not match germline at one end; this may be a read error. The chain couples TRBV7-9 to TRBJ2-7; TRBD1 matches at 8 bases. CDR1 is SEHNR and CDR2 is FQNEAQ in the germline V gene (reference sequence). The CDR3 sequence is 16 residues long. CDR3 sequence: CSSSLVETGGTYEQYF. The DNA of the CDR3 is TGTTCCAGCAGCTTAGTTGAAACAGGGGGAACGTACGAGCAGTACTTC.

J is TRBJ2-1 and V is TRBV19, with 8 bases that match TRBD1. CDR1 LNHDA and CDR2 SQIVND come from the germline V gene (reference sequence). The V gene end was trimmed by 4 bases and the J gene end by 8 bases; junction bases not matched to a gene: 7. The CDR3 loop spans 14 amino acids. The CDR3 nucleotides are TGTGCCAGTAGTACGATGACAGGGGTCGATGAGCAGTTCTTC. Amino acids: CASSTMTGVDEQFF.

The chain has TRBV4-1 and TRBJ2-7; 7 bases map to TRBD2. Unmatched junction bases numbered 9, after V lost 0 bases and J lost 1 base. CDR3 length equals 17 residues. The germline gives CDR1 MGHRA, CDR2 YSYEKL. The CDR3 loop is CASSQDYGTTLSYEQYF. The DNA of the CDR3 is TGCGCCAGCAGCCAAGATTATGGGACTACCCTATCCTACGAGCAGTACTTC.

This sequence joins TRBV5-1 and TRBJ1-1; the D gene is possibly TRBD1 (5 bases). CDR1 is SGHRS, CDR2 YFSETQ, per germline. V was trimmed by 2 bases and J by 3 bases, leaving 8 bases between them. CDR3 length: 13 residues. The CDR3 bases are TGCGCCAGCAGCTTCAGGGTGGACACTGAAGCTTTCTTT. It encodes CASSFRVDTEAFF. The full variable domain, rest sourced from reference TRBV5-1 and TRBJ1-1, is KAGVTQTPRYLIKTRGQQVTLSCSPISGHRSVSWYQQTPGQGLQFLFEYFSETQRNKGNFPGRFSGRQFSNSRSEMNVSTLELGDSALYLCASSFRVDTEAFFGQGTRLTVV.